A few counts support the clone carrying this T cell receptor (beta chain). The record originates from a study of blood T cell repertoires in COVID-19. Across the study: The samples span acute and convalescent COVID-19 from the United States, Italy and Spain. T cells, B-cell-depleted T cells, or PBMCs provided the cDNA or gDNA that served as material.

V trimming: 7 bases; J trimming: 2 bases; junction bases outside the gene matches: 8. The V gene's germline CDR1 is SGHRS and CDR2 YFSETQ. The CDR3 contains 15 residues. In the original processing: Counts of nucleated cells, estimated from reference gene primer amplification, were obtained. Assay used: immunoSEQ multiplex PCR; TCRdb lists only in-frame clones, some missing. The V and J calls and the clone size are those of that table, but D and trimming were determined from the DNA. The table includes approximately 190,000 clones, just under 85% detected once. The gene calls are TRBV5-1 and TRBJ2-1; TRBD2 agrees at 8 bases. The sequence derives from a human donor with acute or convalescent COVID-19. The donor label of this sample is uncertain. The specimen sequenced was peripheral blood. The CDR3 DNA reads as TGCGCCAGCTGGATCGGTAGCGGGGCCTACAATGAGCAGTTCTTC. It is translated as CASWIGSGAYNEQFF.